A selection of T cell receptor beta chains follows, all from one sample in a study of regulatory T cells in long-lasting Graves disease. TCRdb analysed the multiplex PCR reads with MiXCR anew, one entry per CDR3 protein. In the table there are about 610,000 distinct CDR3 sequences, about 16% of which are singletons. This sample was also put to use in a study of T cells in Graves' hyperthyroidism and ophthalmopathy.

Sequencing was performed on peripheral blood mononuclear cells (PBMCs), taken at new diagnosis, from a patient treated with antithyroid drugs. The receptors were gathered from a man younger than 35 with Graves disease. Both conserved end residues are part of each CDR3. A D gene is named only where the DNA matches it firmly. The size entry is marked missing in some rows and otherwise reads once, few, many or a size class.

>TRBV13|.|TRBJ2-3|many
TGTGCCAGCAGCTTAGAGTCGGAGCGCACAGATACGCAGTATTTT
CASSLESERTDTQYF
>TRBV20-1|TRBD2|TRBJ2-7|.
TGCAGTGGGAGGGCTAGCGGGATGAATCTCTACGAGCAGTACTTC
CSGRASGMNLYEQYF
>TRBV18|TRBD2|TRBJ2-7|.
TGTGCCAGCTCATCCTGGGAGCGGGGGGCCTACGAGCAGTACTTC
CASSSWERGAYEQYF
>TRBV3-1|TRBD2|TRBJ2-5|.
TGTGCCAGCAGCCAAGTTTCATACGGGGGGAAGACCCAGTACTTC
CASSQVSYGGKTQYF
>TRBV12-3/TRBV12-4|.|TRBJ1-5|few
TGTGCCAGCAGGCAGGAAGGCCGCAATCAGCCCCAGCATTTT
CASRQEGRNQPQHF
>TRBV5-1|.|TRBJ2-7|.
TGCGCCAGCAGCTGGGGACTTGCCTACGAGCAGTACTTC
CASSWGLAYEQYF
>TRBV27|.|TRBJ2-3|.
TGTGCCAGCAGTTTAGGCGGGTACAGGGTGCGGGGCTTCACAGATACGCAGTATTTT
CASSLGGYRVRGFTDTQYF
>TRBV28|TRBD1|TRBJ1-2|few
TGTGCCAGTTCCATACAGGGGGCCCCTACCAGCTACACCTTC
CASSIQGAPTSYTF
>TRBV6-1|.|TRBJ2-2|.
TGTGCCAGCGGGACTCCTTACCCGGCGAACACCGGGGAGCTGTTTTTT
CASGTPYPANTGELFF
>TRBV6-6|.|TRBJ2-7|few
TGTGCCAGCAGTTACTCGAGGGCCTTAGACGAGCAGTACTTC
CASSYSRALDEQYF